This is a list of T cell receptor beta chains from one sample in a study of T cell changes during pregnancy in multiple sclerosis. Profiling relied on immunoSEQ multiplex PCR, and the TCRdb table lists in-frame clones only, not all of them. The sample lists around 130,000 clones, over 85% occurring once. This sample comprised peripheral blood, obtained before pregnancy. The origin of the receptors is a female donor with multiple sclerosis, enrolled in a pregnancy study. Each CDR3 is given with its conserved first and last residue. D genes are given only for firm matches.

J | D | V | CDR3
TRBJ1-2 | TRBD1 | TRBV4-1 | CASSHPGQGNYGYTF
TRBJ2-4 | NA | TRBV14 | CASSQERVSIQYF
TRBJ1-2 | NA | TRBV5-1 | CASSLRGGEGYGYTF
TRBJ1-1 | TRBD1 | TRBV7-3 | CASSVTGGPTEAFF
TRBJ2-7 | TRBD1 | TRBV5-1 | CASSLPRSDRVPGEQYF
TRBJ2-2 | TRBD2 | TRBV6-5 | CASRLAGITGELFF
TRBJ2-5 | TRBD2 | TRBV18 | CASSPRTSGSFGTQYF
TRBJ1-2 | NA | TRBV2 | CARADRSYGYTF
TRBJ1-1 | NA | TRBV6-4 | CASKKERTGTEAFF
TRBJ2-1 | NA | TRBV7-8 | CASSLDRWNEQFF
TRBJ1-5 | NA | TRBV19 | CASSMEGGNQPQHF
TRBJ1-5 | NA | TRBV19 | CASSIERRVSQPQHF
TRBJ2-3 | NA | TRBV4-2 | CASSQESPPRTDTQYF
TRBJ2-5 | NA | TRBV15 | CATSRVPPPRLQETQYF
TRBJ2-1 | TRBD2 | TRBV30 | CASDLAGYNEQFF
TRBJ2-7 | TRBD2 | TRBV27 | CASSPGLAFEQYF
TRBJ1-2 | NA | TRBV6-4 | CASPSEVPNYGYTF
TRBJ1-2 | TRBD1 | TRBV13 | CASSLVAGQGFGYTF
TRBJ2-7 | TRBD1 | TRBV18 | CASSPGQGGPYEQYF
TRBJ1-1 | NA | TRBV10-3 | CAISEGHIKGTEAFF
TRBJ2-3 | NA | TRBV5-1 | CASSLASPVTDTQYF
TRBJ2-1 | TRBD2 | TRBV5-1 | CASSLGAGANEQFF
TRBJ2-2 | TRBD2 | TRBV7-6 | CASSLSGGLYTGELFF
TRBJ1-2 | TRBD1 | TRBV6-1 | CASSEGQGAVWYGYTF
TRBJ1-5 | NA | TRBV19 | CASTGASGANQPQHF
TRBJ1-3 | NA | TRBV28 | CASSLVQSGNTIYF
TRBJ2-7 | TRBD1 | TRBV28 | CASSLGTGGYEQYF
TRBJ1-4 | NA | TRBV28 | CASSLLQGLNEKLFF
TRBJ1-2 | TRBD1 | TRBV6-1 | CASSRTGDQVGYTF
TRBJ2-7 | TRBD2 | TRBV27 | CASSLPSGSLEQYF